One and the same sample provided the 31 T cell receptor beta chains below, sequenced in a study of T cells in Graves' hyperthyroidism and ophthalmopathy (dated by TCRdb to between 2018 and 2021). The library came from multiplex PCR. Sequencing was performed on an Illumina HiSeq 2000. TCR beta CDR3 regions were amplified from RNA transcripts. The TCR CDR3 was subjected to a first round of RT-PCR using the HTBI primer set and the Qiagen OneStep RT-PCR kit. Through fastp at Q25 and MiXCR, TCRdb rebuilt clones from the public reads, retaining in-frame beta chains. Under each unique CDR3 protein, matching rows form one entry showing the most common genes and DNA. This sample is represented by roughly 30,000 distinct CDR3 sequences; under 55% of them were singletons. The ten largest make up around 10% of the sample. The sequencing input was blood. The receptor set was obtained from a woman in her 30s with Graves' hyperthyroidism.

About this clonotype: An end of the junction does not agree with germline; a read error may underlie this. The genes are TRBV7-3 and TRBJ2-2, with D perhaps matching TRBD1 (6 bases). Germline loops: CDR1 SGHTA, CDR2 FQGTGA. The CDR3 loop spans 15 amino acids. The CDR3: CVSSLIGGSTGELFF. Here the CDR3 DNA reads TGTGTCAGCAGCTTAATAGGGGGTTCCACCGGGGAGCTGTTTTTT.

The J gene is TRBJ2-1, the V gene TRBV20-1, with 10 positions matching TRBD2. Germline V gives CDR1 DFQATT, CDR2 SNEGSKA (reference sequence). The CDR3 covers 15 residues. V shed 6 bases and J 2 bases; nucleotides not matched to a gene: 7. The CDR3 coding sequence is TGCAGTGCCCTAGGACTAGCGGCCACCTACAATGAGCAGTTCTTC. Translated: CSALGLAATYNEQFF.

The chain has TRBV2 and TRBJ2-2; D possibly corresponds to TRBD2 (6 bases). Germline CDR1 SNHLY, CDR2 FYNNEI. This CDR3 region has 14 residues. With 7 bases removed from V and 4 bases from J, the gap between germline ends came to 13 bases. The DNA of the CDR3 is TGTGCCAGCACAACCGGGACTCCCACCGGGGAGCTGTTTTTT. Encoded protein: CASTTGTPTGELFF.

By sample fraction, this clonotype is medium-sized. The rearrangement uses TRBV10-3 and TRBJ2-1; TRBD2 aligns across 7 bases. The germline V gene encodes CDR1 ENHRY and CDR2 SYGVKD. The trim removed 7 bases at V and 4 bases at J, leaving 10 bases unmatched. The CDR3 runs 15 residues. CDR3 bases: TGTGCCATCACAGAGGGAGGGATATTGTACAATGAGCAGTTCTTC. As protein: CAITEGGILYNEQFF.

This CDR3 is CSAPWLAGHNEQFF. The CDR3, as DNA: TGCAGTGCCCCATGGCTAGCGGGGCACAATGAGCAGTTCTTC. The genes are TRBV20-1 and TRBJ2-1; 9 nucleotides match TRBD2. V trimming: 6 bases; J trimming: 5 bases; junction bases outside the gene matches: 8. The CDR3 is 14 amino acids. Per germline, CDR1 DFQATT and CDR2 SNEGSKA (reference sequence).

Of note for this clonotype: Without the conserved terminal phenylalanine or tryptophan, this CDR3 likely stems from a read error. Here the CDR3 reads CASSPPQVGSGQPQHS. For the CDR3, the DNA is TGTGCCAGCAGTCCACCGCAGGTGGGGAGTGGTCAGCCCCAGCATTCT. The chain links TRBV28 to TRBJ1-5, with D uncertain. This CDR3 contains 16 residues. V lost 5 bases to trimming and J lost 6 bases, with 20 bases between them. Germline V gives CDR1 MDHEN, CDR2 SYDVKM.

This clonotype is labeled as medium-sized. The chain is built from TRBV2 and TRBJ1-5; D is uncertain. The V gene's germline CDR1 is SNHLY and CDR2 FYNNEI. Trimming left V 1 base short and J 7 bases short, with 8 bases between. The CDR3 runs to 13 residues. The CDR3 protein is CASSEERGQPQHF. The CDR3 DNA sequence: TGTGCCAGCAGTGAAGAGCGTGGCCAGCCCCAGCATTTT.

In its sample, this clonotype was seen many times. CDR3 protein: CASSLRSGAYEQYF. Here the CDR3 DNA reads TGTGCCAGCAGTTTAAGGTCAGGAGCCTACGAGCAGTACTTC. V usage is TRBV28 and J usage is TRBJ2-7; the D is unclear. CDR3 size: 14 residues. Germline CDR1 is MDHEN and CDR2 is SYDVKM. V lost 2 bases and J 2 bases, leaving 10 bases between the germline ends.

The table lists this clonotype with many counts. The chain links TRBV27 to TRBJ2-5; D uncertain. The CDR3 consists of 16 residues. The V gene's germline CDR1 is MNHEY and CDR2 SMNVEV (reference sequence). The V end was cut by 6 bases, the J end by 5 bases, with 22 bases between. The CDR3 here is CASSATPLVGMETQYF. CDR3 coding DNA: TGTGCCAGCAGCGCCACTCCATTAGTCGGTATGGAGACCCAGTACTTC.

The rearrangement links TRBV9 to TRBJ2-2; D is unclear. The germline V and J ends were trimmed by 3 bases and 9 bases, with 0 bases remaining between them. The germline CDR1 and CDR2 sequences are SGDLS and YYNGEE. CDR3 length: 9 residues. CDR3 sequence (DNA): TGTGCCAGCAGCGGGGAGCTGTTTTTT. Translation gives CASSGELFF.

This clonotype counts as medium-sized (0.01 to 0.1%). The genes are TRBV7-2 and TRBJ2-1; D is uncertain. CDR3 length: 13 residues. Germline lookup yields CDR1 SGHTA and CDR2 FQGNSA. Trimming shortened V by 5 bases and J by 8 bases, and 13 bases separated the two germline ends. The CDR3 nucleotides are TGTGCCAGCAGCGCTCTAATTTGGGATGAGCAGTTCTTC. It translates to CASSALIWDEQFF.

V usage is TRBV6-6 and J usage is TRBJ1-2, with a tentative D call TRBD1 (6 bases). The CDR3 covers 14 residues. The V gene's germline CDR1 is MNHNY and CDR2 SVGAGI (reference sequence). Trimming shortened V by 6 bases and J by 1 base, and 12 bases separated the two germline ends. The CDR3 reads CASSRGQYNYGYTF. The CDR3 nucleotides are TGTGCCAGCAGCCGCGGACAGTATAACTATGGCTACACCTTC.

The chain has TRBV7-8 and TRBJ2-7; tentative D call: TRBD1 (6 bases). The V end lost 5 bases, the J end lost 9 bases, and 20 bases lay between the germline ends. CDR3 length: 14 residues. Looked up from germline, CDR1 is SGHVS and CDR2 is FQNEAQ. Written as DNA, the CDR3 is TGTGCCAGCAGCCGTACAGACAGGACACATGGGCAGTACTTC. This encodes CASSRTDRTHGQYF.

This clonotype was counted many times. Since a much larger clone is just one base distant, this may be a read error. CDR3 amino acids: CASSSRTGSSYEQYF. The CDR3 DNA reads as TGTGCCAGCAGCTCCCGGACGGGGAGCTCCTACGAGCAGTACTTC. The chain carries TRBV12-3 or TRBV12-4 and TRBJ2-7, with D maybe TRBD2 (5 bases). This CDR3 region has 15 residues. Trimming removed 6 bases from V and 0 bases from J, with 15 bases in between.

In the case of this clonotype: One junction end disagrees with the germline gene, perhaps due to a read error. The chain has TRBV10-1 and TRBJ1-1; D unresolved. In germline, CDR1 is WNHNN, CDR2 SYGVQD (reference sequence). The length of the CDR3 is 11 residues. CDR3 DNA: TGCGCCAGCAGGTTTAACACTGGAGCTTTCTTT. Translation gives CASRFNTGAFF.

On this clonotype itself: The junction differs from germline at one of its ends, possibly a read error. The chain carries TRBV20-1 and TRBJ1-1; a possible D gene is TRBD1 (6 bases). This CDR3 comprises 12 residues. CDR1 is DFQATT and CDR2 is SNEGSKA in the germline V gene (reference sequence). This chain's CDR3 is CGARGGYTEAFF. In nucleotides, the CDR3 is TGCGGTGCTAGGGGGGGGTACACTGAAGCTTTCTTT.

This clonotype was seen ten or more times. The chain links TRBV11-3 to TRBJ2-3; perhaps D is TRBD1 or TRBD2 (5 bases each). Trimming left V 0 bases short and J 1 base short, with 5 bases between. The CDR3 spans 14 residues. Germline CDR1 and CDR2: SGHNT and YENEEA. As DNA, the CDR3 is TGTGCCAGCAGCTTAGAGGGGGGCACAGATACGCAGTATTTT. It translates to CASSLEGGTDTQYF.

This clonotype was seen many times. The chain carries TRBV5-1 and TRBJ2-1; 10 bases are a match to TRBD2. V was pared by 5 bases and J by 5 bases, with 7 bases of the junction left unmatched. This CDR3 is built from 15 residues. Germline CDR1 reads SGHRS; CDR2 reads YFSETQ. The CDR3 nucleotides are TGCGCCAGCAGTCCCGGACTAGCGGCGAACAATGAGCAGTTCTTC. Its protein product is CASSPGLAANNEQFF.

This clonotype came up many times. V usage is TRBV7-9 and J usage is TRBJ1-5, with TRBD1 as a possible D gene (5 bases). The CDR3 runs 16 residues. The germline V gene encodes CDR1 SEHNR and CDR2 FQNEAQ (reference sequence). Trimming took off 4 bases at V and 2 bases at J, with 15 bases between the two ends. CDR3 sequence reads: CASSSIPGDGNQPQHF. CDR3 nucleotides: TGTGCCAGCAGCTCAATCCCGGGGGACGGCAATCAGCCCCAGCATTTT.

This clonotype was counted ten times or more. The chain couples TRBV11-2 to TRBJ2-1; 8 bases match TRBD2. This CDR3 has 16 residues. Germline trimming cut 2 bases from V and 5 bases from J; bases unmatched to any gene: 8. Germline assignment: CDR1 SGHAT and CDR2 FQNNGV. As DNA, the CDR3 is TGTGCCAGCAGCTTATTGGGGACTAGAGCAGACAATGAGCAGTTCTTC. Translating gives CASSLLGTRADNEQFF.

On this clonotype itself: No conserved phenylalanine or tryptophan ends this CDR3, so it is likely a read error. The J gene is TRBJ2-7, the V gene TRBV12-3 or TRBV12-4, with TRBD1 matching over 9 bases. J was trimmed by 4 bases and V by 6 bases; bases with no gene match: 7. The CDR3 runs to 14 residues. In DNA form, the CDR3 reads TGTGCCAGCAGCTTCGGGACAGGGCATTACGAGCAGTACCTC. Protein product: CASSFGTGHYEQYL.

The table lists this clonotype with many counts. J is TRBJ2-5 and V is TRBV5-1; 7 bases line up with TRBD1. This CDR3 comprises 13 residues. The V gene end was trimmed by 2 bases and the J gene end by 2 bases; junction bases not matched to a gene: 0. CDR1 and CDR2 from the germline V gene are SGHRS and YFSETQ. This chain's CDR3 is CASSLQGQETQYF. The CDR3 DNA follows: TGCGCCAGCAGCTTACAGGGGCAAGAGACCCAGTACTTC.

By share, this clonotype ranks as medium-sized. The rearrangement joins TRBV2 to TRBJ2-5, with 8 bases lining up with TRBD2. Germline V lookup: CDR1 SNHLY, CDR2 FYNNEI. CDR3 length equals 14 residues. Losses at the gene ends were 3 bases for V and 2 bases for J; bases not matched to a gene: 2. The DNA for the CDR3 is TGTGCCAGCAGTGACACTAGCGGACAAGAGACCCAGTACTTC. Its translation: CASSDTSGQETQYF.

Many counts were recorded for this clonotype. This chain uses TRBV28 with TRBJ1-5; tentatively, D is TRBD1 (6 bases). The germline CDR1 and CDR2 sequences are MDHEN and SYDVKM. There are 13 residues in the CDR3. Between the trimmed V and J ends, which lost 5 bases and 7 bases, there was a span of 12 bases. The CDR3 sequence: CASSTGARQPQHF. The CDR3, as DNA: TGTGCCAGCAGTACGGGGGCTCGACAGCCCCAGCATTTT.

This clonotype was picked up a small number of times. V usage is TRBV20-1 and J usage is TRBJ1-2; 7 bases match TRBD1. This CDR3 contains 13 residues. CDR1 and CDR2 from the germline V gene are DFQATT and SNEGSKA (reference sequence). V was clipped by 4 bases and J by 6 bases; unmatched bases: 8. As DNA, the CDR3 is TGCAGTGCTATACCACAGGGGAGGAATGGCTACACCTTC. Amino acid sequence: CSAIPQGRNGYTF.

This clonotype was seen ten or more times. The chain is built from TRBV6-5 and TRBJ1-1, with D tentatively TRBD1 (6 bases). The CDR3 runs 16 residues. V shed 6 bases and J shed 2 bases, with 19 bases lying between them. Germline lookup yields CDR1 MNHEY and CDR2 SVGAGI. CDR3 nucleotides: TGTGCCAGCAGACCCCTTCTGGGGGGCGCTAACACTGAAGCTTTCTTT. Amino acids: CASRPLLGGANTEAFF.

The J gene is TRBJ1-5, the V gene TRBV20-1, with D uncertain. The CDR3 extends over 16 amino acids. Trimming left V 5 bases short and J 7 bases short, with 24 bases between. In germline, CDR1 is DFQATT, CDR2 SNEGSKA (reference sequence). In DNA form, the CDR3 reads TGCAGTGCTTCCCTGGAAGCGGGAGGGTACGAGCAGCCCCAGCATTTT. Translated, it gives CSASLEAGGYEQPQHF.

This clonotype was counted ten times or more. The J gene is TRBJ1-3, the V gene TRBV9; D is possibly TRBD1 (5 bases). The CDR3 totals 18 residues. V was cut by 4 bases and J by 1 base, with 21 bases left in between. The germline V gene encodes CDR1 SGDLS and CDR2 YYNGEE. In nucleotides, the CDR3 is TGTGCCAGCAGCCCAGTGGGGCGAGGAGGGTTTTCTGGAAACACCATATATTTT. Its translation: CASSPVGRGGFSGNTIYF. The complete variable domain, with remaining parts taken from reference TRBV9 and TRBJ1-3, reads DSGVTQTPKHLITATGQRVTLRCSPRSGDLSVYWYQQSLDQGLQFLIQYYNGEERAKGNILERFSAQQFPDLHSELNLSSLELGDSALYFCASSPVGRGGFSGNTIYFGEGSWLTVV.

The chain recombines TRBV6-5 with TRBJ1-3; maybe TRBD1 (5 bases). V lost 5 bases to trimming and J lost 7 bases, with 15 bases between them. The CDR3 spans 14 residues. Germline CDR1 and CDR2: MNHEY and SVGAGI. CDR3 nucleotide sequence: TGTGCCAGCAGTCGCGGGGCTGATGTTAACACCATATATTTT. Encoded protein: CASSRGADVNTIYF.

Regarding this clonotype: The conserved closing phenylalanine or tryptophan is absent in this CDR3, likely reflecting a read error. The chain couples TRBV25-1 to TRBJ2-1, with 10 positions matching TRBD2. This CDR3 comprises 16 residues. Germline V gene data show CDR1 as MGHDK and CDR2 as SYGVNS. CDR3: CACSALGLAEDNEQFS. Here the CDR3 DNA reads TGTGCCTGCAGTGCCCTAGGACTAGCGGAAGACAATGAGCAGTTCTCC.

The table lists this clonotype with many counts. The chain carries TRBV28 and TRBJ2-3, with D possibly being TRBD1 or TRBD2 (5 bases each). Germline CDR1 and CDR2: MDHEN and SYDVKM. Trimming took 7 bases from V and 0 from J, leaving 17 bases between them. The CDR3 runs to 16 residues. CDR3 in amino acids: CASTPRGTESTDTQYF. CDR3 bases: TGTGCCAGCACTCCTCGAGGGACGGAGAGCACAGATACGCAGTATTTT.